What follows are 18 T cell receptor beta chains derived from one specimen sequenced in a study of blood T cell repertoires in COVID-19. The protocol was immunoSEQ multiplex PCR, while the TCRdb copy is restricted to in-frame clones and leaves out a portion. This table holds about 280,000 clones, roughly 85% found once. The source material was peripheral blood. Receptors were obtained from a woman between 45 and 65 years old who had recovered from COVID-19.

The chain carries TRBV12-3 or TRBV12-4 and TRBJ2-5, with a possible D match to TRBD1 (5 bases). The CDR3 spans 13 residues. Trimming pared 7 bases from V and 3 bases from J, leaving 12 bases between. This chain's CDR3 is CASTPTEKETQYF. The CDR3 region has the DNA TGTGCCAGCACCCCGACAGAGAAAGAGACCCAGTACTTC.

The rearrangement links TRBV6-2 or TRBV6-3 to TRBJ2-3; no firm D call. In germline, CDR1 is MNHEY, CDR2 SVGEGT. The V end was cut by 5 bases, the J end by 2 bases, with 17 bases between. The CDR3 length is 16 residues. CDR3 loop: CASSPRWRSTTDTQYF. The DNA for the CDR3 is TGTGCCAGCAGTCCCCGGTGGAGATCCACCACAGATACGCAGTATTTT.

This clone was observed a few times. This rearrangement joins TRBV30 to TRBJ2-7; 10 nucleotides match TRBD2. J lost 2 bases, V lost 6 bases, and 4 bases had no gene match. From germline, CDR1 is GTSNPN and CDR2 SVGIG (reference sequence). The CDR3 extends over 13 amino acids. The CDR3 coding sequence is TGTGCCTGCACTAGCGGGGTCACCTACGAGCAGTACTTC. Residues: CACTSGVTYEQYF.

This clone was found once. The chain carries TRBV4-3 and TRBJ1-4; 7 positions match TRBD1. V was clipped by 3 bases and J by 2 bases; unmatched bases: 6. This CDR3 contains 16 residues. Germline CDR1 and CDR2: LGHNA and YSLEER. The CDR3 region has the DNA TGCGCCAGCAGCCAGCTTACAGGGGTTACTAATGAAAAACTGTTTTTT. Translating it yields CASSQLTGVTNEKLFF.

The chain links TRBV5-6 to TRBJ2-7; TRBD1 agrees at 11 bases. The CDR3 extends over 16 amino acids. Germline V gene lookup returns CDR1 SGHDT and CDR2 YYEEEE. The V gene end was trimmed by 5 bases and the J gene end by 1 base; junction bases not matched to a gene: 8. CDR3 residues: CASRELGTGGSYEQYF. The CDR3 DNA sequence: TGTGCCAGCAGGGAGCTCGGGACAGGGGGTTCCTACGAGCAGTACTTC.

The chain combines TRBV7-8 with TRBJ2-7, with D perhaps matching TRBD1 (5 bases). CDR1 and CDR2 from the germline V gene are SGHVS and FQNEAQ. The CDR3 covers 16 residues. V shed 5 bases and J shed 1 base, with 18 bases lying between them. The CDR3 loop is CASSMPQVRPSYEQYF. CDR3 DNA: TGTGCCAGCAGCATGCCACAGGTCCGCCCTTCCTACGAGCAGTACTTC.

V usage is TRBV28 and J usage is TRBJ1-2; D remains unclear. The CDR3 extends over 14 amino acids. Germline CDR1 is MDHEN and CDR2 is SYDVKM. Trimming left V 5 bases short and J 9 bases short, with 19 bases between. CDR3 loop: CASSPYPVQRSYTF. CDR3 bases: TGTGCCAGCAGTCCCTATCCTGTTCAGCGGAGCTACACCTTC.

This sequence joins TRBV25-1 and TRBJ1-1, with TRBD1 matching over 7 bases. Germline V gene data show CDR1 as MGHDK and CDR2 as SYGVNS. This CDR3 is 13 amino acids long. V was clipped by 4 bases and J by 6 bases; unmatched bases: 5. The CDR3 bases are TGTGCCAGCAGTGGACAGGGCAACGCTGAAGCTTTCTTT. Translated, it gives CASSGQGNAEAFF.

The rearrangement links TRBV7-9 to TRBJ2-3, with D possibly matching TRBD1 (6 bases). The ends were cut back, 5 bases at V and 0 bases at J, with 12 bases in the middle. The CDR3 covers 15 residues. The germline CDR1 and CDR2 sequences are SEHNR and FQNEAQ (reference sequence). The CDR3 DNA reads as TGTGCCAGCAGCGGCGGACAGCGTAGCACAGATACGCAGTATTTT. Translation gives CASSGGQRSTDTQYF.

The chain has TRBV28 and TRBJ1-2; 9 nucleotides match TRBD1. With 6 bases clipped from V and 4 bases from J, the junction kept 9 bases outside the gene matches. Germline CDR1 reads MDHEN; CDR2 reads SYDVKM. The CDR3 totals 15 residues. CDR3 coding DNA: TGTGCCAGCAGGAGACCCGTGACAGGGGGCTATGGCTACACCTTC. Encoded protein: CASRRPVTGGYGYTF.

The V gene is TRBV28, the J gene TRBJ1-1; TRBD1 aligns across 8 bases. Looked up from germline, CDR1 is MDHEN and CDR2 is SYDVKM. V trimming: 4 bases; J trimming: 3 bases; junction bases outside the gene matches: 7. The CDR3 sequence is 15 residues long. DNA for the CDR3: TGTGCCAGCAGTTCTTACAGGGGGTCGGACACTGAAGCTTTCTTT. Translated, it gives CASSSYRGSDTEAFF.

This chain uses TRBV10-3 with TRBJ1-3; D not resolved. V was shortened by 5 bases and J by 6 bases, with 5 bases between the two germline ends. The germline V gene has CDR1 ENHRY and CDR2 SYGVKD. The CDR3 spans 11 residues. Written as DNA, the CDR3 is TGTGCCATCAGTCTTAAAAACACCATATATTTT. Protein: CAISLKNTIYF.

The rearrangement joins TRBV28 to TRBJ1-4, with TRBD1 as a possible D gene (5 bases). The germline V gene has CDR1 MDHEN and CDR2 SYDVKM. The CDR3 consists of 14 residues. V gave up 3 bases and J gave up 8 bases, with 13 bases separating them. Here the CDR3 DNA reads TGTGCCAGCAGTTTTGGGGCTGTCAGGGAAAAACTGTTTTTT. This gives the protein CASSFGAVREKLFF. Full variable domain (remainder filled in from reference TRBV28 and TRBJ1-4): DVKVTQSSRYLVKRTGEKVFLECVQDMDHENMFWYRQDPGLGLRLIYFSYDVKMKEKGDIPEGYSVSREKKERFSLILESASTNQTSMYLCASSFGAVREKLFFGSGTQLSVL.

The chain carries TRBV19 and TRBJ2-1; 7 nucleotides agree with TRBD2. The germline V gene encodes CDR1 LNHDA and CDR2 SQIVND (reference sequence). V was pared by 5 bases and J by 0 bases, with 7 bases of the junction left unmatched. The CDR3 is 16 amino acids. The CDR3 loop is CASSRLAASSYNEQFF. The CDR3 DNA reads TGTGCCAGTAGTCGACTAGCTGCCAGCTCCTACAATGAGCAGTTCTTC.

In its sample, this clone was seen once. The CDR3 region has the DNA TGTGCCAGCAGTTCCCGGGCCACAGGGGATAGGTACTTC. It translates to CASSSRATGDRYF. The J gene is TRBJ2-7, the V gene TRBV28; 7 bases agree with TRBD1. The V gene end was trimmed by 4 bases and the J gene end by 12 bases; junction bases not matched to a gene: 12. CDR3 length: 13 amino acids. Germline V gives CDR1 MDHEN, CDR2 SYDVKM.

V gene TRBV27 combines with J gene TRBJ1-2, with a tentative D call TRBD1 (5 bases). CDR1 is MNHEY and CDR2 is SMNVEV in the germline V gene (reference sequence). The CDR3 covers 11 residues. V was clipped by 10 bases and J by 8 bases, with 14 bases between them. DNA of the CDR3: TGTGCCAACCGACAGTTGGGGGGCTACACCTTC. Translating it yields CANRQLGGYTF.

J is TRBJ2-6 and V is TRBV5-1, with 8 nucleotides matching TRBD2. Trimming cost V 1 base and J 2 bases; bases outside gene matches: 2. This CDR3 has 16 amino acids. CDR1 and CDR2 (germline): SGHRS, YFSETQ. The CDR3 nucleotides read TGCGCCAGCAGCTTGTCGGGACTAGCTGGGGCCAACGTCCTGACTTTC. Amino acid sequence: CASSLSGLAGANVLTF.

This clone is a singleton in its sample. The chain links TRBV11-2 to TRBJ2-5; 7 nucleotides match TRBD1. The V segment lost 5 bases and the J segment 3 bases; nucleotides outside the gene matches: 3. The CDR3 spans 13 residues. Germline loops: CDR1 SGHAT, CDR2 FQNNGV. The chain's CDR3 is CASSRDREETQYF. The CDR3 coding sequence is TGTGCCAGCAGCCGAGACAGGGAAGAGACCCAGTACTTC.